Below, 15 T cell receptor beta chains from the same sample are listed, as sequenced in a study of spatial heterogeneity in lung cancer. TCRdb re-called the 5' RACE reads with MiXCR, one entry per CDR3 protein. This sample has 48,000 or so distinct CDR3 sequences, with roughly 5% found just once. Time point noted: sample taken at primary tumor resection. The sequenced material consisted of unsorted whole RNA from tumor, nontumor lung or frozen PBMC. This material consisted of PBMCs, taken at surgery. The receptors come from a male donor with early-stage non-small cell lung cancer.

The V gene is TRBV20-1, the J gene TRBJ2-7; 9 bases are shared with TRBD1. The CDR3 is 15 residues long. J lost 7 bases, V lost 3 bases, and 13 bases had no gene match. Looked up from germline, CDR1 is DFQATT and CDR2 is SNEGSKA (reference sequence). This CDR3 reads CSARDPGQGYHEQYF. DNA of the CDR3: TGCAGTGCTAGGGATCCGGGACAGGGCTATCATGAGCAGTACTTC.

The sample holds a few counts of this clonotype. Here the CDR3 DNA reads TGCGCCAGCAGCTTGGACGGGACCTACAATGAGCAGTTCTTC. Translated: CASSLDGTYNEQFF. The chain links TRBV5-1 to TRBJ2-1; D may be TRBD2 (5 bases). Germline CDR1 reads SGHRS; CDR2 reads YFSETQ. Trimming shortened V by 0 bases and J by 2 bases, and 6 bases separated the two germline ends. The CDR3 spans 14 residues.

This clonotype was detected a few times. CDR3 sequence (DNA): TGTGCCAGCAGTCGTCCGGGACGGGGCTCTAGCGGGGGTGAGCAGTTCTTC. Translated: CASSRPGRGSSGGEQFF. This chain connects TRBV7-9 to TRBJ2-1; 10 bases line up with TRBD2. Germline assignment: CDR1 SEHNR and CDR2 FQNEAQ (reference sequence). J gave up 9 bases and V 6 bases, and 17 bases lay outside the gene matches. CDR3 length: 17 residues.

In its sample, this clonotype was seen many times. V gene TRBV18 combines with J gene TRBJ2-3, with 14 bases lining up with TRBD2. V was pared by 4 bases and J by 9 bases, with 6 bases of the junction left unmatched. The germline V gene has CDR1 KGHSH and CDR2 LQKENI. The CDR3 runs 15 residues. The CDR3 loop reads CASSRQTSGRATQYF. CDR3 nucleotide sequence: TGTGCCAGCTCACGTCAGACTAGCGGGAGGGCCACGCAGTATTTT.

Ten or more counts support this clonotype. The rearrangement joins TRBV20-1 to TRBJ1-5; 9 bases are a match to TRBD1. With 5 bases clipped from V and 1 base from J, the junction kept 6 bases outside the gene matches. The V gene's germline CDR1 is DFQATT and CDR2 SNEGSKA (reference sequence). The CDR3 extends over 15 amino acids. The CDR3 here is CSAAQGASSNQPQHF. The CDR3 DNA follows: TGCAGTGCTGCACAGGGGGCCTCAAGCAATCAGCCCCAGCATTTT.

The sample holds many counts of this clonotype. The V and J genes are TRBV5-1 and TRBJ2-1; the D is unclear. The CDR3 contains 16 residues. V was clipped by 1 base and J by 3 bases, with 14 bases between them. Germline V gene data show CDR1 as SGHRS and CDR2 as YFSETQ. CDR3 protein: CASSLRVGFNYNEQFF. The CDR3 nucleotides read TGCGCCAGCAGCTTGAGGGTGGGCTTTAACTACAATGAGCAGTTCTTC.

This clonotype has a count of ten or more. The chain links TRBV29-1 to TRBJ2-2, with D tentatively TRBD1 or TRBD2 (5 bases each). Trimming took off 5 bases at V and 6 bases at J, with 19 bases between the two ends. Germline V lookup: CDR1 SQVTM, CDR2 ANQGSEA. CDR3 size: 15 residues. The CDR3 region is CSVRGGDAAAGELFF. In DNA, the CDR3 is TGCAGCGTTCGTGGGGGAGACGCTGCGGCCGGGGAGCTGTTTTTT.

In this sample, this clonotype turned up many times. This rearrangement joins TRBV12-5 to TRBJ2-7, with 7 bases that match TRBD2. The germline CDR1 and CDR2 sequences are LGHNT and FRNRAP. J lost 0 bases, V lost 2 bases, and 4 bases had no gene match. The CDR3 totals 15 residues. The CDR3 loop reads CASGLTSVSSYEQYF. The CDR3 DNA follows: TGTGCTAGTGGTTTGACTAGCGTTAGCTCCTACGAGCAGTACTTC.

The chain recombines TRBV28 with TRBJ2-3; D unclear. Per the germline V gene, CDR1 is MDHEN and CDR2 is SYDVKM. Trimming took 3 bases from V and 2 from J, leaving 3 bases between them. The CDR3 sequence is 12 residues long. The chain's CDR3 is CASSLYTDTQYF. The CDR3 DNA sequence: TGTGCCAGCAGTTTGTACACAGATACGCAGTATTTT. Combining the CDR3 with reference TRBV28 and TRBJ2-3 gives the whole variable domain DVKVTQSSRYLVKRTGEKVFLECVQDMDHENMFWYRQDPGLGLRLIYFSYDVKMKEKGDIPEGYSVSREKKERFSLILESASTNQTSMYLCASSLYTDTQYFGPGTRLTVL.

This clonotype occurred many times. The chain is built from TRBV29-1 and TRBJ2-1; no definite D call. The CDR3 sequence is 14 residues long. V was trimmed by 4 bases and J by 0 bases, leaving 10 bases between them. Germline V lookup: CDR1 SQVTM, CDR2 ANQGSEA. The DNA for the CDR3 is TGCAGCGTTGTCTCTCTAAACTCCTACAATGAGCAGTTCTTC. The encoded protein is CSVVSLNSYNEQFF.

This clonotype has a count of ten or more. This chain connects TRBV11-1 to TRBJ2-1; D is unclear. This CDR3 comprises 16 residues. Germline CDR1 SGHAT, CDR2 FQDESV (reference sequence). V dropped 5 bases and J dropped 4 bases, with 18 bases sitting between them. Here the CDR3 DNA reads TGTGCCAGCAGCCACAGAACCCAAACCTTTTACAATGAGCAGTTCTTC. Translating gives CASSHRTQTFYNEQFF.

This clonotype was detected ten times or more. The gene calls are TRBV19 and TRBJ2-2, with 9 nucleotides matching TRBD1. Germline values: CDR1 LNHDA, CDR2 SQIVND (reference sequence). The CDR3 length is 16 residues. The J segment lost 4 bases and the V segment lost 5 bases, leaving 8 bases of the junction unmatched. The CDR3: CASSPRDRAGTGELFF. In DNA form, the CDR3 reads TGTGCCAGTAGTCCCCGGGACAGGGCCGGCACCGGGGAGCTGTTTTTT.

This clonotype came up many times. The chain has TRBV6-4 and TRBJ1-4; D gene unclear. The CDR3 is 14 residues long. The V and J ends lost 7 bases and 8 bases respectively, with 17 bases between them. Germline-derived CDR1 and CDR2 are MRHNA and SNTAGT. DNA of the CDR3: TGTGCCAGCACCAGACCCCGCGGGGAGGAAAAACTGTTTTTT. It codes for CASTRPRGEEKLFF.

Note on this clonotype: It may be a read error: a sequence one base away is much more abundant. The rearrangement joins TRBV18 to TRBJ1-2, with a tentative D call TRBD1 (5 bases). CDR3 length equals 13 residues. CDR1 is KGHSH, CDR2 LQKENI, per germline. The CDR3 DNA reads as TGTGCCTGCTCACCTCAGGGAAGCTATGGCTACACCTTC. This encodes CACSPQGSYGYTF.

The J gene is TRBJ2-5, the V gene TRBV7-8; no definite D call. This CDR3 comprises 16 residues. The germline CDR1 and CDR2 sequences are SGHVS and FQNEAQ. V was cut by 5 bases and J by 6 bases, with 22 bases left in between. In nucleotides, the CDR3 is TGTGCCAGCAGCCCCCGAATTAGGGAAGGTTGGAAGACCCAGTACTTC. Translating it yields CASSPRIREGWKTQYF.